These 30 T cell receptor beta chains share one sample of origin, sequenced in a study of CD8+ T cells in alopecia areata. Sequencing used cDNA as its template, made by extracting RNA and reverse transcribing it. Profiling relied on immunoSEQ multiplex PCR, and the TCRdb table lists in-frame clones only, not all of them. The sample records around 270,000 clones, roughly 60% being singletons. Treatment specified: oral pan-JAK inhibitor, 5-10 mg twice daily. The source material was CD4+ T cells sorted from blood, sampled at week 24, from a patient treated with tofacitinib. The receptors were sampled from a human donor with alopecia areata.

The chain uses TRBV30 and TRBJ2-7; TRBD1 matches 7 bases. The CDR3 runs to 13 residues. From germline, CDR1 is GTSNPN and CDR2 SVGIG (reference sequence). Trimming at V came to 8 bases and at J to 2 bases, leaving 9 bases not matched to a gene. CDR3 bases: TGTGCCAGGCAGGGGGAGAATGCCTACGAGCAGTACTTC. This gives the protein CARQGENAYEQYF.

Points on this clone: This specimen includes other DNA sequences encoding the same CDR3. The chain has TRBV6-5 and TRBJ1-5; D uncertain. The CDR3 length is 14 residues. Looked up from germline, CDR1 is MNHEY and CDR2 is SVGAGI. The V end was cut by 0 bases, the J end by 4 bases, with 7 bases between. Here the CDR3 reads CASSYSPGNQPQHF. The CDR3 DNA follows: TGTGCCAGCAGTTACTCGCCGGGTAATCAGCCCCAGCATTTT.

The CDR3 spells CASREDRLSYEQYF. In DNA form, the CDR3 reads TGTGCCAGCAGGGAGGACAGGCTCTCCTACGAGCAGTACTTC. This chain joins TRBV2 and TRBJ2-7; TRBD1 aligns across 7 bases. CDR3 length: 14 residues. V was pared by 6 bases and J by 0 bases, with 5 bases of the junction left unmatched. CDR1 is SNHLY and CDR2 is FYNNEI in the germline V gene.

The chain has TRBV14 and TRBJ2-4; D uncertain. This CDR3 is 15 amino acids long. Between the trimmed V and J ends, which lost 1 base and 0 bases, there was a span of 7 bases. Germline values: CDR1 SGHDN, CDR2 FVKESK. The CDR3: CASSQGLIAKNIQYF. The CDR3, as DNA: TGTGCCAGCAGCCAAGGTCTGATAGCCAAAAACATTCAGTACTTC.

The chain has TRBV4-3 and TRBJ2-7, with 8 bases that match TRBD2. The CDR3 has 15 residues. Trimming at V came to 0 bases and at J to 4 bases, leaving 5 bases not matched to a gene. Germline lookup yields CDR1 LGHNA and CDR2 YSLEER. In DNA, the CDR3 is TGCGCCAGCAGCCAAGACGGGACTAGAGATTACGAGCAGTACTTC. Translated: CASSQDGTRDYEQYF.

The chain recombines TRBV5-1 with TRBJ1-6; weak D call: TRBD1 (5 bases). CDR3 length: 15 residues. In germline, CDR1 is SGHRS, CDR2 YFSETQ. V lost 1 base, J lost 7 bases, and 12 bases lay in between. CDR3 in amino acids: CASSLYRDGNSPLHF. The CDR3 coding sequence is TGCGCCAGCAGCTTGTACCGGGACGGGAATTCACCCCTCCACTTT.

This clone was observed once. The rearrangement uses TRBV28 and TRBJ1-1; D gene uncertain. Trimming took 7 bases from V and 3 from J, leaving 9 bases between them. The CDR3 is 12 amino acids. CDR1 is MDHEN and CDR2 is SYDVKM in the germline V gene. The CDR3 protein is CASKGGYTEAFF. The CDR3 bases are TGTGCCAGCAAGGGCGGATACACTGAAGCTTTCTTT. Together with reference TRBV28 and TRBJ1-1, the CDR3 gives the full variable domain: DVKVTQSSRYLVKRTGEKVFLECVQDMDHENMFWYRQDPGLGLRLIYFSYDVKMKEKGDIPEGYSVSREKKERFSLILESASTNQTSMYLCASKGGYTEAFFGQGTRLTVV.

The rearrangement joins TRBV2 to TRBJ2-7; the D gene is possibly TRBD1 (6 bases). This CDR3 contains 14 residues. Germline values: CDR1 SNHLY, CDR2 FYNNEI. Trimming took 3 bases from V and 0 from J, leaving 9 bases between them. CDR3 bases: TGTGCCAGCAGTGACAACAGGGTCTCCTACGAGCAGTACTTC. This gives the protein CASSDNRVSYEQYF.

The rearrangement uses TRBV5-6 and TRBJ1-1, with D possibly matching TRBD1 (5 bases). V was shortened by 4 bases and J by 1 base, with 20 bases between the two germline ends. The CDR3 is made up of 17 amino acids. Germline CDR1 reads SGHDT; CDR2 reads YYEEEE. CDR3 in DNA: TGTGCCAGCAGCCTTCTAGCACGATGGAGGGGGAACACTGAAGCTTTCTTT. This encodes CASSLLARWRGNTEAFF.

CDR3 in amino acids: CASSSGGSYNEQFF. Written as DNA, the CDR3 is TGTGCCAGCAGTAGCGGGGGATCCTACAATGAGCAGTTCTTC. The chain employs TRBV7-2 and TRBJ2-1, with TRBD2 identical over 9 bases. The CDR3 spans 14 residues. CDR1 and CDR2 from the germline V gene are SGHTA and FQGNSA. V shed 6 bases, J shed 1 base, and the junction held 1 base outside the gene matches.

The chain has TRBV5-1 and TRBJ2-3; D is undetermined. Germline V gene lookup returns CDR1 SGHRS and CDR2 YFSETQ. Trimming took off 0 bases at V and 2 bases at J, with 16 bases between the two ends. This CDR3 is built from 17 residues. The CDR3 DNA follows: TGCGCCAGCAGCTTGGCGGTCAGCGAAATAGTCACAGATACGCAGTATTTT. It specifies CASSLAVSEIVTDTQYF.

This clone has more than one count but fewer than ten. The chain links TRBV6-5 to TRBJ1-6, with D uncertain. CDR1 and CDR2 (germline): MNHEY, SVGAGI. This CDR3 spans 15 amino acids. V was trimmed by 0 bases and J by 9 bases, leaving 12 bases between them. The CDR3 sequence: CASSYSREGSSPLHF. The CDR3 DNA reads as TGTGCCAGCAGTTACTCGAGGGAGGGTAGTTCACCCCTCCACTTT.

This clone was counted only a few times. The chain uses TRBV21-1 and TRBJ2-7; no check of the table's D call, TRBD1, against the DNA was made. TRBV21-1 is shown as a pseudogene. CDR3 length: 15 amino acids. The CDR3 spells CASSKPLTATYEQYF. CDR3 nucleotide sequence: TGTGCCAGCAGCAAACCTTTGACAGCCACCTACGAGCAGTACTTC.

The chain recombines TRBV30 with TRBJ2-6, with 8 nucleotides matching TRBD1. Per germline, CDR1 GTSNPN and CDR2 SVGIG (reference sequence). There are 17 residues in the CDR3. The junction had 6 bases not matched to a gene; V was cut back by 0 bases and J by 2 bases. CDR3 in amino acids: CAWSVRGLFTGANVLTF. The CDR3 DNA reads as TGTGCCTGGAGTGTCAGGGGGCTTTTCACTGGGGCCAACGTCCTGACTTTC.

The rearrangement uses TRBV30 and TRBJ1-1; no clear D. CDR1 GTSNPN and CDR2 SVGIG come from the germline V gene (reference sequence). Deletions cut 3 bases from V and 3 bases from J, with 14 bases between. This CDR3 comprises 14 residues. The CDR3 nucleotides read TGTGCCTGGAGCTTAGAACTTTCCTACACTGAAGCTTTCTTT. Encoded protein: CAWSLELSYTEAFF.

The chain has TRBV30 and TRBJ2-5; D is unclear. The CDR3 is 10 amino acids. The V end was cut by 5 bases, the J end by 7 bases, with 8 bases between. Germline V gene data show CDR1 as GTSNPN and CDR2 as SVGIG (reference sequence). CDR3 sequence (DNA): TGTGCCTGGGGACCGCGGACCCAGTACTTC. Protein product: CAWGPRTQYF.

The rearrangement links TRBV29-1 to TRBJ1-4; the D is unclear. V was trimmed by 4 bases and J by 5 bases, leaving 8 bases between them. Germline V gives CDR1 SQVTM, CDR2 ANQGSEA. The CDR3 consists of 12 residues. In DNA form, the CDR3 reads TGCAGCGTTGGTCAGCGAAATGAAAAACTGTTTTTT. This translates into CSVGQRNEKLFF.

The chain couples TRBV6-5 to TRBJ1-2; possible D gene TRBD1, 5 bases. This CDR3 contains 15 residues. The V end lost 2 bases, the J end lost 4 bases, and 14 bases lay between the germline ends. CDR1 is MNHEY and CDR2 is SVGAGI in the germline V gene. The CDR3 DNA sequence: TGTGCCAGCAGTTACGGGGACGGGAACTTCTATGGCTACACCTTC. This sequence encodes CASSYGDGNFYGYTF.

V usage is TRBV28 and J usage is TRBJ2-1; D possibly corresponds to TRBD1 (6 bases). Germline V gene data show CDR1 as MDHEN and CDR2 as SYDVKM. This CDR3 spans 14 amino acids. V shed 6 bases and J shed 4 bases, with 13 bases lying between them. CDR3 DNA sequence: TGTGCCAGCAGCTGGACAGACCTGTACAATGAGCAGTTCTTC. Its translation is CASSWTDLYNEQFF.

A few counts support this clone. This rearrangement joins TRBV29-1 to TRBJ2-5, with D hard to call. Trimming took off 4 bases at V and 4 bases at J, with 13 bases between the two ends. Germline CDR1 SQVTM, CDR2 ANQGSEA. The CDR3 extends over 13 amino acids. The CDR3 DNA sequence: TGCAGCGTTGGTTTCCTGGGGTTAGAGACCCAGTACTTC. It is translated as CSVGFLGLETQYF.

The gene calls are TRBV6-5 and TRBJ1-2; D ambiguous. Trimming left V 5 bases short and J 5 bases short, with 15 bases between. Germline V gene sequence: CDR1 MNHEY, CDR2 SVGAGI. The CDR3 is 14 residues long. Here the CDR3 reads CASSPGRAGYGYTF. The CDR3 DNA is TGTGCCAGCAGTCCCGGACGGGCGGGTTATGGCTACACCTTC.

V is TRBV30 and J is TRBJ1-3; D ambiguous. The CDR3 has 15 amino acids. V was shortened by 0 bases and J by 4 bases, with 13 bases between the two germline ends. Germline-derived CDR1 and CDR2 are GTSNPN and SVGIG (reference sequence). CDR3 sequence (DNA): TGTGCCTGGAGTGTATACCCGGGGAGGGGAAACACCATATATTTT. Protein sequence: CAWSVYPGRGNTIYF.

The gene calls are TRBV5-1 and TRBJ2-3; 9 nucleotides align to TRBD1. This CDR3 has 14 residues. From germline, CDR1 is SGHRS and CDR2 YFSETQ. V lost 0 bases and J lost 4; bases outside the gene matches: 0. CDR3 residues: CASSLGDRADTQYF. In nucleotides, the CDR3 is TGCGCCAGCAGCTTGGGGGACAGGGCAGATACGCAGTATTTT.

The rearrangement joins TRBV4-2 to TRBJ2-1, with a possible D match to TRBD1 (6 bases). Germline V gene sequence: CDR1 LGHNA, CDR2 YNFKEQ. The CDR3 extends over 15 amino acids. The V gene lost 1 base and the J gene lost 4 bases, with 11 bases spanning the gap. Written as DNA, the CDR3 is TGTGCCAGCAGCCAAGTCGACAGGTCTTACAATGAGCAGTTCTTC. Encoded protein: CASSQVDRSYNEQFF.

V usage is TRBV28 and J usage is TRBJ1-2; 8 nucleotides agree with TRBD1. The J segment lost 2 bases and the V segment lost 2 bases, leaving 7 bases of the junction unmatched. From germline, CDR1 is MDHEN and CDR2 SYDVKM. This CDR3 is built from 16 residues. This CDR3 reads CASSLPGQGGNYGYTF. The CDR3, as DNA: TGTGCCAGCAGTTTACCCGGACAGGGAGGGAACTATGGCTACACCTTC.

The rearrangement links TRBV2 to TRBJ1-2, with 8 bases fitting TRBD1. Germline values: CDR1 SNHLY, CDR2 FYNNEI. With V trimmed by 3 bases and J by 7 bases, 13 bases remained unmatched. CDR3 size: 16 residues. The CDR3 sequence: CASSEGAGGGQGGYTF. The CDR3, as DNA: TGTGCCAGCAGTGAGGGCGCAGGGGGCGGCCAGGGTGGCTACACCTTC.

This clone was found a few times. The chain joins TRBV30 to TRBJ1-2, with D possibly being TRBD1 (6 bases). Trimming cost V 4 bases and J 4 bases, with 16 bases left between them. The CDR3 totals 14 residues. Per the germline V gene, CDR1 is GTSNPN and CDR2 is SVGIG (reference sequence). The CDR3 DNA sequence: TGTGCCTGGAAAGGACAGCCGGAAGGCTATGGCTACACCTTC. Translation: CAWKGQPEGYGYTF. Complete variable domain (other parts from reference TRBV30 and TRBJ1-2): SQTIHQWPATLVQPVGSPLSLECTVEGTSNPNLYWYRQAAGRGLQLLFYSVGIGQISSEVPQNLSASRPQDRQFILSSKKLLLSDSGFYLCAWKGQPEGYGYTFGSGTRLTVV.

This chain uses TRBV5-1 with TRBJ2-5; TRBD1 matches at 7 bases. The CDR3 totals 14 residues. From germline, CDR1 is SGHRS and CDR2 YFSETQ. J lost 2 bases, V lost 1 base, and 2 bases had no gene match. The DNA for the CDR3 is TGCGCCAGCAGCTTGAGGACAGGACAAGAGACCCAGTACTTC. It encodes CASSLRTGQETQYF. The full variable domain, completed using reference TRBV5-1 and TRBJ2-5, is KAGVTQTPRYLIKTRGQQVTLSCSPISGHRSVSWYQQTPGQGLQFLFEYFSETQRNKGNFPGRFSGRQFSNSRSEMNVSTLELGDSALYLCASSLRTGQETQYFGPGTRLLVL.

A single count supports this clone. This sequence joins TRBV7-2 and TRBJ1-2; 8 bases fit TRBD1. Trimming took 5 bases from V and 3 from J; bases not matched to a gene: 2. The CDR3 loop spans 13 amino acids. CDR1 and CDR2 (germline): SGHTA, FQGNSA. This chain's CDR3 is CASSLGQDYGYTF. As DNA, the CDR3 is TGTGCCAGCAGCCTGGGACAGGACTATGGCTACACCTTC.

The V gene is TRBV6-5, the J gene TRBJ1-1; 7 bases agree with TRBD1. The CDR3 is made up of 14 amino acids. V lost 5 bases, J lost 8 bases, and 11 bases stayed unmatched. The V gene's germline CDR1 is MNHEY and CDR2 SVGAGI. The CDR3 here is CASSQSTGQDEAFF. The CDR3 bases are TGTGCCAGCAGTCAATCTACTGGACAGGACGAAGCTTTCTTT.